This T cell receptor (beta chain) is from a study of T cells in Graves' hyperthyroidism and ophthalmopathy. Findings and caveats of the study: Model-based prediction identified ophthalmopathy a median roughly six months prior to its onset. Most thyroid-expanded clonotypes above 0.001 were also found in blood.

A remark on this clonotype: Its antigen is still unknown. A much larger clone differs from this one at a single base, so this may be a read error.

The ends lost 6 bases at V and 8 bases at J; junction bases unmatched: 13. The CDR3 is 15 residues long. Regions amplified from RNA transcripts were the TCR beta CDR3 regions. HTBI primers were employed in a first-round RT-PCR of the TCR CDR3. TCRdb re-analysed the multiplex PCR reads in MiXCR, keeping a single row per CDR3 protein. The repertoire holds a few hundred thousand distinct CDR3 sequences, with around 21% as singletons. The V and J genes are TRBV12-3 or TRBV12-4 and TRBJ2-5, with 9 nucleotides matching TRBD2. This clonotype was obtained from a man younger than 35 with Graves' hyperthyroidism. The material sequenced was blood. The CDR3 sequence is CASRGGLAGLDTQYF. The CDR3 nucleotides read TGTGCCAGCAGGGGGGGCCTAGCGGGGCTGGATACCCAGTACTTC.